This TCR beta chain was captured by sequencing in a study of T cell repertoires in ileal Crohn's disease. Libraries were prepared by immunoSEQ multiplex PCR; TCRdb keeps only in-frame clonotypes and omits some of them. The table includes approximately 11,000 clones, around 86% detected once. This clone appeared a few times. Other DNA sequences from this sample encode an identical CDR3 as well. Noted time point: inflamed ileum from the surgical specimen. The CDR3 is 11 residues long. V was trimmed by 7 bases and J by 5 bases, leaving 8 bases between them. Germline assignment: CDR1 LNHDA and CDR2 SQIVND (reference sequence).

This TCR was sampled from an adult with Crohn's disease. The chain joins TRBV19 to TRBJ1-1, with D maybe TRBD1 (5 bases). What was sequenced was ileal tissue. The DNA for the CDR3 is TGTGCCAGTAAGGGGTCAACTGAAGCTTTCTTT. Translation: CASKGSTEAFF.